The T cell receptor beta chain under discussion was sequenced for a study of blood T cell repertoires in COVID-19. Study-wide background: PBMCs, B-cell-depleted T cells, or T cells provided the cDNA or gDNA that made up the material.

As handled by the study authors: Amplifying reference gene primers gave estimates of nucleated cell counts. Sequencing was performed with immunoSEQ multiplex PCR; in TCRdb, only in-frame clones are kept and a portion is missing. V and J calls and clone size follow that table, whereas D and trimming were derived from the DNA. The sample shows about 100,000 clones, about 90% of them seen only once. V lost 3 bases to trimming and J lost 11 bases, with 13 bases between them. Germline CDR1 is DFQATT and CDR2 is SNEGSKA (reference sequence). The CDR3 is made up of 11 amino acids. This receptor was taken from an elderly man with acute or convalescent COVID-19. This chain links TRBV20-1 with TRBJ1-1; no definite D call. The sample comprised peripheral blood. This chain's CDR3 is CSARSETSAFF. DNA for the CDR3: TGCAGTGCTAGGTCGGAGACGTCCGCTTTCTTT.